Following are 9 T cell receptor beta chains from one sample sequenced in a study of blood T cell repertoires in COVID-19 (dated by TCRdb to the early 2020s). Library prep was done by the immunoSEQ multiplex PCR assay. Not all clones reach the TCRdb copy of this immuneACCESS table, which keeps in-frame sequences only. Checked studies attribute under half of the gap to unresolved V genes and leave the rest unexplained. The sample table records roughly 200,000 clones; around nine tenths of these occur just once. Together, the top ten hold 0.88% of the sample. Sequencing was performed on peripheral blood. The receptors derive from a woman under 30 who had recovered from COVID-19.

V is TRBV2 and J is TRBJ1-1, with D possibly matching TRBD1 (5 bases). The CDR3 extends over 15 amino acids. V lost 6 bases, J lost 0 bases, and 14 bases lay in between. Germline CDR1 is SNHLY and CDR2 is FYNNEI. The CDR3 DNA reads TGTGCCAGCAGGAGCCTCCGGACAATGAACACTGAAGCTTTCTTT. Its translation: CASRSLRTMNTEAFF.

The J gene is TRBJ1-4, the V gene TRBV7-2, with TRBD1 as a possible D gene (6 bases). V was clipped by 5 bases and J by 8 bases, with 18 bases between them. This CDR3 comprises 15 residues. Per germline, CDR1 SGHTA and CDR2 FQGNSA. DNA of the CDR3: TGTGCCAGCAGCGCCCGAACAGGGTTAGGAGAAAAACTGTTTTTT. It codes for CASSARTGLGEKLFF. The variable domain in full, completed from reference TRBV7-2 and TRBJ1-4, reads GAGVSQSPSNKVTEKGKDVELRCDPISGHTALYWYRQSLGQGLEFLIYFQGNSAPDKSGLPSDRFSAERTGGSVSTLTIQRTQQEDSAVYLCASSARTGLGEKLFFGSGTQLSVL.

CDR3 sequence (DNA): TGTGCCAGTAGTATAGTCGGCAGGGGGTATGGCAATCAGCCCCAGCATTTT. Protein sequence: CASSIVGRGYGNQPQHF. The chain joins TRBV19 to TRBJ1-5; 7 nucleotides agree with TRBD1. There are 17 residues in the CDR3. J lost 2 bases, V lost 1 base, and 8 bases had no gene match. Germline loops: CDR1 LNHDA, CDR2 SQIVND (reference sequence).

As DNA, the CDR3 is TGTGCCAGCAGTCGACCGACAGGTCTCAATGAAAAACTGTTTTTT. Its translation is CASSRPTGLNEKLFF. This chain uses TRBV6-2 or TRBV6-3 with TRBJ1-4; TRBD1 is a possible D gene (6 bases). Germline CDR1 is MNHEY and CDR2 is SVGEGT. The V gene lost 5 bases and the J gene lost 5 bases, with 15 bases spanning the gap. The CDR3 is made up of 15 amino acids.

CDR3 region: CASSLTGGGGANVLTF. The CDR3 nucleotides are TGTGCCAGCAGCTTGACAGGGGGAGGTGGGGCCAACGTCCTGACTTTC. The chain employs TRBV5-4 and TRBJ2-6, with 8 nucleotides matching TRBD1. Germline lookup yields CDR1 SGHNT and CDR2 YYREEE (reference sequence). The CDR3 extends over 16 amino acids. The trim removed 1 base at V and 3 bases at J, leaving 3 bases unmatched.

The chain recombines TRBV24-1 with TRBJ2-5, with 10 bases that match TRBD1. The V and J ends lost 4 bases and 8 bases, in that order; junction bases with no gene match: 6. CDR3 length: 14 amino acids. Germline V gene data show CDR1 as KGHDR and CDR2 as SFDVKD. The CDR3 sequence is CATSDRDRGRTQYF. The CDR3 nucleotides read TGTGCCACCAGTGACAGGGACAGGGGCAGAACCCAGTACTTC.

V gene TRBV7-2 combines with J gene TRBJ2-7; 11 positions agree with TRBD1. Trimming took 0 bases from V and 3 from J; bases not matched to a gene: 4. CDR1 is SGHTA, CDR2 FQGNSA, per germline. The CDR3 is 16 residues long. The CDR3 sequence is CASSLAGTGGIYEQYF. The CDR3 DNA follows: TGTGCCAGCAGCTTAGCCGGGACAGGGGGTATCTACGAGCAGTACTTC.

The CDR3 nucleotides read TGTGCCATCGCATGGGAGGGAGGCGAGCAGTACGTC. Protein sequence: CAIAWEGGEQYV. The rearrangement links TRBV10-3 to TRBJ2-7; TRBD2 matches at 7 bases. The V and J ends lost 8 bases and 6 bases, in that order; junction bases with no gene match: 7. Germline CDR1 reads ENHRY; CDR2 reads SYGVKD. The CDR3 length is 12 residues.

The chain is built from TRBV10-3 and TRBJ1-1, with a possible D match to TRBD1 (5 bases). V lost 6 bases, J lost 4 bases, and 12 bases lay in between. Germline V gene data show CDR1 as ENHRY and CDR2 as SYGVKD. The CDR3 contains 13 residues. The CDR3 sequence is CAIRVSGRTEAFF. CDR3 nucleotide sequence: TGTGCCATCAGAGTTTCAGGGCGCACTGAAGCTTTCTTT.